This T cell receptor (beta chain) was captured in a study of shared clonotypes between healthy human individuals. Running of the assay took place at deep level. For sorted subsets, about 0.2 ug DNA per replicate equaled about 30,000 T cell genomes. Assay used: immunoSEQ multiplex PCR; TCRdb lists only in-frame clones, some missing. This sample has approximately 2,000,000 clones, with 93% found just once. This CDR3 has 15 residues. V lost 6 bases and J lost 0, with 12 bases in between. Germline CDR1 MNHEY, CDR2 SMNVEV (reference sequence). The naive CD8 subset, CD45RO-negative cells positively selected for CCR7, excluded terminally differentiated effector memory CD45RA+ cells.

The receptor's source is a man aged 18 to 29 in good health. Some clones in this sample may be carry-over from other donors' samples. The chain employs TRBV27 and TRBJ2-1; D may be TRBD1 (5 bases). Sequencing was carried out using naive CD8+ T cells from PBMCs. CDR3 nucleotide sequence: TGTGCCAGCAGAAGGGGCAGGAGCTCCTACAATGAGCAGTTCTTC. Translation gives CASRRGRSSYNEQFF.